The source of this T cell receptor beta chain is a study of yellow fever vaccine responses in identical twins. General study findings and limits: Reportedly, twins showed a vaccine T cell response that looked partly convergent and partly personalized.

With 10 bases removed from V and 11 bases from J, the gap between germline ends came to 14 bases. This CDR3 comprises 10 residues. CDR1 SGHVT and CDR2 SQSDAQ come from the germline V gene. TCRdb re-called the RT-PCR reads with MiXCR, one entry per CDR3 protein. The sample has 3,000 to 3,500 distinct CDR3 sequences; approximately 90% are singletons. With respect to this clonotype: The antigen is unknown.

Here the sequenced sample was T cells from blood (PBMCs), unsorted or a sorted subset (not recorded which), taken before or after yellow fever vaccination (not recorded which). The TCR sequence derives from a woman aged 18-29 years who received the yellow fever vaccine. The chain recombines TRBV7-4 with TRBJ1-1; D uncertain. CDR3 nucleotides: TGTGCCAACACCTGGGGTTGGGCTTTCTTT. It translates to CANTWGWAFF. Together with reference TRBV7-4 and TRBJ1-1, the CDR3 gives the full variable domain: GAGVSQSPRYKVAKRGRDVALRCDSISGHVTLYWYRQTLGQGSEVLTYSQSDAQRDKSGRPSGRFSAERPERSVSTLKIQRTEQGDSAVYLCANTWGWAFFGQGTRLTVV.